The 2 T cell receptor beta chains reported below all come from one sample, sequenced in a study of shared clonotypes between healthy human individuals (dated by TCRdb to 2020 to 2022). To prepare the library, the immunoSEQ multiplex PCR assay was applied. Held by TCRdb, this immuneACCESS table contains in-frame sequences only and omits some clones. Under half of the omission traces to an unresolved V gene where checked; the cause of the rest is unknown. This sample is represented by around 2.5 million clones; roughly 93% of them were singletons. Approximately 0.36% of the sample is held by the ten biggest clonotypes. The specimen sequenced was naive CD4+ T cells from PBMCs. The intended sense of this specimen's cell subset or site label: CD45RA+ positively selected. Source of these receptors: a man between 18 and 35 years old in good health. Some clones in this sample may be carry-over from other donors' samples.

The rearrangement uses TRBV7-2 and TRBJ2-5, with 8 bases aligning to TRBD1. Germline CDR1 is SGHTA and CDR2 is FQGNSA. The CDR3 is 12 residues long. V gave up 3 bases and J gave up 11 bases; unmatched junction bases: 5. As DNA, the CDR3 is TGTGCCAGCAGCTTTGGACAGGGCGGGCAGTACTTC. Its protein product is CASSFGQGGQYF.

This chain joins TRBV7-9 and TRBJ2-2; 7 bases line up with TRBD2. The CDR3 extends over 18 amino acids. Germline values: CDR1 SEHNR, CDR2 FQNEAQ (reference sequence). Germline trimming cut 1 base from V and 5 bases from J; bases unmatched to any gene: 13. The CDR3 coding sequence is TGTGCCAGCAGCTTAGTTTCGGTGGCGGGAGTCGGTACCGGGGAGCTGTTTTTT. Translating it yields CASSLVSVAGVGTGELFF.